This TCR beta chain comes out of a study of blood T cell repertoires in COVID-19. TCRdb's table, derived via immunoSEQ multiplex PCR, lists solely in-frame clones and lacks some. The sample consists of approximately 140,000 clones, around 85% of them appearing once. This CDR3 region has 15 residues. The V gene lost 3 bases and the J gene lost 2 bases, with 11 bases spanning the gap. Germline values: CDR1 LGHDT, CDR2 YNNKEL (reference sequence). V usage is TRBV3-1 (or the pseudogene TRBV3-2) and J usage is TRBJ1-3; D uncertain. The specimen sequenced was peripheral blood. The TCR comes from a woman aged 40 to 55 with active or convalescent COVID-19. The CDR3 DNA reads TGTGCCAGCAGCCAGGAAGGGAGCGCTGGAAACACCATATATTTT. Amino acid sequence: CASSQEGSAGNTIYF.